The rows below give T cell receptor beta chains drawn from one sample of a study of OX40 agonist ivuxolimab in advanced cancers. Assay used: immunoSEQ multiplex PCR; TCRdb lists only in-frame clones, some missing. Among more than 40,000 clones, roughly nine tenths were seen once, and the ten largest hold roughly 5%. This specimen was CD4+ or CD8+ T cells sorted from blood, taken in a trial of the OX40 agonist ivuxolimab. These receptors all come from an adult with an advanced solid tumor such as melanoma, head and neck, liver or kidney cancer. Both conserved end residues are part of each CDR3. The D gene is left open where the match is weak. A clone size is listed for some rows: how often the clone was seen (once, few, many), or a class if it is expanded.

>-|TRBJ1-6|few|14|TRBV5-1
CASSLGWGRSPLHF
TGCGCCAGCAGCTTGGGATGGGGGCGTTCACCCCTCCACTTT
>-|TRBJ2-5|once|15|TRBV11-2
CASSAGSRIQETQYF
TGTGCCAGCAGCGCCGGCTCGCGGATACAAGAGACCCAGTACTTC
>-|TRBJ2-1|-|12|TRBV4-3
CASSQDSSEQFF
TGCGCCAGCAGCCAAGATTCCAGTGAGCAGTTCTTC
>-|TRBJ1-4|-|15|TRBV4-1
CASSLTPGDREKLFF
TGCGCCAGCAGCCTCACGCCGGGGGATCGGGAAAAACTGTTTTTT
>-|TRBJ1-5|-|15|TRBV7-2
CASSPLKGSNQPQHF
TGTGCCAGCAGCCCACTAAAGGGGAGCAATCAGCCCCAGCATTTT
>-|TRBJ2-5|-|15|TRBV27
CASSLGAWGQETQYF
TGTGCCAGCAGTTTGGGGGCTTGGGGGCAAGAGACCCAGTACTTC
>-|TRBJ1-5|-|13|TRBV4-2
CASSQEEGQPQHF
TGTGCCAGCAGCCAAGAAGAAGGTCAGCCCCAGCATTTT
>-|TRBJ2-6|once|15|TRBV7-3
CASSSGAGGANVLTF
TGTGCCAGCAGCTCGGGTGCGGGAGGGGCCAACGTCCTGACTTTC
>-|TRBJ2-1|-|14|TRBV27
CASSYTAVVNEQFF
TGTGCCAGCAGTTATACAGCCGTCGTAAATGAGCAGTTCTTC
>-|TRBJ2-2|-|16|TRBV2
CASSEEGGLNTGELFF
TGTGCCAGCAGTGAAGAGGGGGGCCTGAACACCGGGGAGCTGTTTTTT
>-|TRBJ2-3|-|19|TRBV21-1
CASSTSAGGRTASTDTQYF
TGTGCCAGCAGCACAAGCGCGGGGGGAAGGACGGCTAGCACAGATACGCAGTATTTT
>-|TRBJ1-2|-|16|TRBV4-1
CASSQVAGANGYGYTF
TGCGCCAGCAGCCAAGTGGCGGGGGCAAACGGCTATGGCTACACCTTC
>-|TRBJ1-3|-|15|TRBV5-1
CASSPGQNSGNTIYF
TGCGCCAGCAGCCCTGGACAGAACTCTGGAAACACCATATATTTT
>-|TRBJ1-1|once|14|TRBV19
CASSSDGEATEAFF
TGTGCCAGTAGTTCCGACGGGGAGGCCACTGAAGCTTTCTTT
>TRBD2|TRBJ2-1|-|15|TRBV5-4
CASSLPGGTGNEQFF
TGTGCCAGCAGCTTGCCGGGAGGGACGGGAAATGAGCAGTTCTTC
>-|TRBJ1-4|-|17|TRBV4-1
CASSPLGGGAPNEKLFF
TGCGCCAGCAGCCCCCTGGGGGGCGGAGCTCCTAATGAAAAACTGTTTTTT
>TRBD2|TRBJ2-5|once|19|TRBV5-1
CASSATPGTSGGFQETQYF
TGCGCCAGCAGCGCGACCCCCGGGACTAGCGGAGGTTTCCAAGAGACCCAGTACTTC
>-|TRBJ1-2|-|16|TRBV5-1
CASSPALGAGGYGYTF
TGCGCCAGCAGCCCCGCCTTGGGGGCCGGGGGCTATGGCTACACCTTC
>-|TRBJ2-3|-|16|TRBV9
CASSAARDVFTDTQYF
TGTGCCAGCAGCGCTGCAAGGGACGTCTTCACAGATACGCAGTATTTT
>TRBD2|TRBJ2-7|-|16|TRBV5-3
CARSLMCLAGGPEQYF
TGTGCCAGAAGCTTGATGTGCTTAGCGGGTGGTCCCGAGCAGTACTTC
>-|TRBJ2-7|few|14|TRBV6-5
CASSYVSGGGEQYF
TGTGCCAGCAGTTACGTTAGCGGAGGGGGCGAGCAGTACTTC
>TRBD2|TRBJ2-3|-|15|TRBV7-9
CASSLASSGEDTQYF
TGTGCCAGCAGCTTAGCCTCCAGCGGGGAAGATACGCAGTATTTT
>-|TRBJ1-1|-|13|TRBV5-8
CASSDGENTEAFF
TGTGCCAGCAGCGACGGAGAGAACACTGAAGCTTTCTTT
>TRBD1|TRBJ1-1|-|14|TRBV28
CASSLTRQGVEAFF
TGTGCCAGCAGTTTAACGAGACAGGGCGTTGAAGCTTTCTTT
>-|TRBJ2-2|-|19|TRBV7-9
CASSPHASGRDLSTGELFF
TGTGCCAGCAGCCCTCACGCCAGCGGGCGGGACTTGAGCACCGGGGAGCTGTTTTTT
>-|TRBJ1-1|-|13|TRBV7-2
CASTPAGNTEAFF
TGTGCCAGCACACCTGCGGGGAACACTGAAGCTTTCTTT
>TRBD2|TRBJ2-6|-|21|TRBV5-1
CASSFGFSGAGGSSGANVLTF
TGCGCCAGCAGCTTCGGGTTTTCGGGTGCGGGAGGGAGCTCTGGGGCCAACGTCCTGACTTTC
>-|TRBJ1-1|-|15|TRBV21-1
CASCPRQPSRYEAFF
TGTGCCAGCTGCCCGAGACAGCCTTCCCGGTATGAAGCTTTCTTT
>TRBD2|TRBJ2-1|-|19|TRBV28
CASSSWTSGGASSYNEQFF
TGTGCCAGCAGTTCTTGGACTAGCGGGGGGGCTAGCTCCTACAATGAGCAGTTCTTC
>TRBD1|TRBJ2-7|-|12|TRBV15
CATSGTGGEQYF
TGTGCCACCAGCGGGACAGGGGGCGAGCAGTACTTC
>TRBD2|TRBJ2-1|-|14|TRBV6-5
CATTGLAGPNEQFF
TGTGCGACAACTGGGTTAGCGGGCCCCAATGAGCAGTTCTTC
>-|TRBJ1-2|-|14|TRBV4-3
CASSPRREGYGYTF
TGCGCCAGCAGCCCCCGCAGGGAAGGCTATGGCTACACCTTC
>-|TRBJ2-3|-|13|TRBV27
CASSFGAGNTQYF
TGTGCCAGCAGTTTTGGGGCGGGCAATACGCAGTATTTT
>TRBD1|TRBJ1-1|once|17|TRBV19
CASSNHRGYSGNTEAFF
TGTGCCAGTAGTAATCACAGGGGGTATTCGGGTAACACTGAAGCTTTCTTT
>TRBD1|TRBJ1-1|-|14|TRBV5-1
CASRFTGTGAEAFF
TGCGCCAGCAGGTTCACCGGGACAGGGGCCGAAGCTTTCTTT
>TRBD2|TRBJ2-7|-|11|TRBV30
CAWTSGNEQYF
TGTGCCTGGACTAGCGGGAACGAGCAGTACTTC